This T cell receptor (beta chain) was captured in a study of blood T cell repertoires in COVID-19. Study details: Samples of COVID-19 (acute and convalescent) were obtained from the United States, Italy and Spain. PBMCs, B-cell-depleted T cells, or T cells were the source of the cDNA or gDNA that made up the material.

Seattle patients were enrolled during active infection and followed longitudinally. CDR1 is SGHTA, CDR2 FQGNSA, per germline. After removal of 4 bases from V and 5 bases from J, the junction contained 8 bases not matched to a gene. The CDR3 covers 15 residues. Generated by immunoSEQ multiplex PCR, the TCRdb table keeps only in-frame clones and is missing some. The sample has approximately 500,000 clones; roughly 87% are singletons. Material: peripheral blood. V is TRBV7-2 and J is TRBJ2-7; the match to TRBD2 covers 10 bases. This receptor was identified in a man younger than 35 with COVID-19, enrolled during active disease. CDR3 coding DNA: TGTGCCAGCAGCTCACTAGCGGGGTTTATCGACGAGCAGTACTTC. Translation gives CASSSLAGFIDEQYF.